This is a list of T cell receptor beta chains from one sample in a study of T cell changes during pregnancy in multiple sclerosis. Produced via immunoSEQ multiplex PCR; TCRdb's table is partial and in-frame only. The table shows more than 65,000 clones, with around nine tenths occurring only once. The source material was CD4+ T cells from peripheral blood mononuclear cells, sampled before pregnancy. These receptors all come from a female donor with multiple sclerosis, enrolled in a pregnancy study. CDR3s include the opening cysteine and the closing phenylalanine or tryptophan. The D gene is left open where the match is weak.

TRBJ2-2,TRBV9,.,CASSPQTLELTNTGELFF
TRBJ2-2,TRBV7-2,.,CASSLAFRAESTGELFF
TRBJ2-7,TRBV15,.,CATQPSKAVSAEQYF
TRBJ1-5,TRBV10-3,TRBD1,CAISQGASGQPQHF
TRBJ2-1,TRBV30,TRBD2,CAWSSAGGEQFF
TRBJ2-2,TRBV5-1,TRBD2,CASSPGLESTGELFF
TRBJ1-6,TRBV15,TRBD1,CATSTIQGARGNSPLHF
TRBJ1-2,TRBV5-6,.,CAGNRGGGYGYTF
TRBJ2-7,TRBV28,.,CASRTGASYEQYF
TRBJ1-2,TRBV5-6,.,CASSFFGFQGYTF
TRBJ1-1,TRBV19,.,CASSSGANTEAFF
TRBJ1-2,TRBV9,.,CASNSAGDGYTF
TRBJ2-1,TRBV5-1,TRBD1,CASRDRAGEQFF
TRBJ2-5,TRBV10-1,.,CASSESGEETQYF
TRBJ1-2,TRBV10-3,TRBD1,CAISESSGGGGYTF
TRBJ1-2,TRBV27,TRBD1,CASSSLGQGARGYTF
TRBJ1-5,TRBV19,TRBD1,CASSTGQVFQPQHF
TRBJ1-1,TRBV27,TRBD1,CASSFLGGQYTEAFF
TRBJ2-3,TRBV21-1,.,CASSIEQGDSTDTQYF
TRBJ2-7,TRBV29-1,TRBD2,CSVGTSAYEQYF
TRBJ1-2,TRBV6-5,.,CASSYEGRYGCTF
TRBJ1-1,TRBV6-5,.,CASRITGNTEAFF
TRBJ2-7,TRBV7-9,TRBD1,CASSLDVGQWDEQYF
TRBJ1-1,TRBV28,TRBD1,CASRPTGAGSAFF
TRBJ1-3,TRBV2,TRBD1,CASSPRQGGSGNTIYF
TRBJ2-3,TRBV5-1,.,CASSLMAELATDTQYF
TRBJ1-1,TRBV6-1,.,CASRRGTDRYTEAFF
TRBJ1-1,TRBV19,.,CASNPGGPEAFF
TRBJ2-1,TRBV29-1,.,CSVDAGYNEQFF